The rows below give T cell receptor beta chains drawn from one sample of a study of post-analysis software for immune sequencing data. TCRdb called the PCR reads again in MiXCR, with one record for every CDR3 protein. This table has about 540,000 distinct CDR3 sequences, 30% to 40% appearing once. The sample was blood. The receptors here all came from a girl aged 2 to 17 with multiple sclerosis. The CDR3 runs from the conserved cysteine through the conserved F or W. D genes are given only for firm matches. Clone size appears in some rows only: once, few, many, or a class for an expanded clone.

v_call,d_call,clone_size,j_call,cdr3_nt,cdr3_aa
TRBV29-1,TRBD1,few,TRBJ2-5,TGCAGCGGTGACAGGGGGTACCAAGAGGCCCAGTACTTC,CSGDRGYQEAQYF
TRBV6-1,TRBD2,few,TRBJ2-4,TGTGCCAGCAGTGAAATTAGCGGGGGGGCCCGCCCAGCCAAAAACATTCAGTACTTC,CASSEISGGARPAKNIQYF
TRBV21-1,.,.,TRBJ1-2,TGTGCCAGCAGCAAACGTCGGGCAGGGGGGACTAACTATGGCTACACCTTC,CASSKRRAGGTNYGYTF
TRBV12-3/TRBV12-4,.,.,TRBJ1-2,TGTGCCAGCGCGGGGGGTGGCTATGGCTACACCTTC,CASAGGGYGYTF
TRBV28,TRBD1,few,TRBJ1-1,TGTGCCAGCAGTCCCGGGACAGGGAGGACTGAAGCTTTCTTT,CASSPGTGRTEAFF
TRBV3-1,.,.,TRBJ1-6,TGTGCCAGCTCCCCAAGGGGGTGGGATTCACCCCTCCACTTT,CASSPRGWDSPLHF
TRBV3-1,.,many,TRBJ2-5,TGTGCCAGCAGCCTACGGGGAATCGAGACCCAGTACTTC,CASSLRGIETQYF
TRBV7-3,TRBD1,few,TRBJ2-2,TGTGCCAGCAGCCAAGGACAGGGGAGCACCGGGGAGCTGTTTTTT,CASSQGQGSTGELFF
TRBV11-2,.,few,TRBJ2-1,TGTGCCAGCACTGCTGCTAGGGAGCAGTTCTTC,CASTAAREQFF
TRBV10-2,.,few,TRBJ1-2,TGCGCCAGCAGCCTCCAGGGGATAGCTAACTATGGCTACACCTTC,CASSLQGIANYGYTF
TRBV7-4,TRBD1,few,TRBJ2-3,TGTGCCAGCCTAACGGACAGGGTAACAGATACGCAGTATTTT,CASLTDRVTDTQYF
TRBV7-3,.,few,TRBJ1-2,TGTGCCAGCAGCTTAGACAGATCATACTATGGCTACACCTTC,CASSLDRSYYGYTF
TRBV6-5,TRBD2,few,TRBJ2-7,TGTGCCAGCCAGGGAGGGTCCTACGAGCAGTACTTC,CASQGGSYEQYF
TRBV3-1,.,.,TRBJ2-5,TGTGCCAGCAGCCAAAGTGTTGCCGGGGGCGAGACCCAGTACTTC,CASSQSVAGGETQYF
TRBV20-1,TRBD2,.,TRBJ2-7,TGCAGTGCTAGAGAACCGTACTCTAGCGGGGGATTCGAATACGAGCAGTACTTC,CSAREPYSSGGFEYEQYF
TRBV5-6,TRBD1,few,TRBJ1-2,TGTGCCAGCACCACGAGACAGGGGGACTATGGCTACACCTTC,CASTTRQGDYGYTF
TRBV11-2,TRBD2,few,TRBJ2-5,TGTGCCAGCAGGTCCTTCAGCGGGGGGGCCGTAGAGACCCAGTACTTC,CASRSFSGGAVETQYF
TRBV7-9,TRBD1,.,TRBJ1-5,TGTGCCAGCAGCTCTGGACAGGCCAGGTCTTTCAATCAGCCCCAGCATTTT,CASSSGQARSFNQPQHF
TRBV29-1,TRBD1,few,TRBJ2-1,TGCAGCGTCGGGACAGTATACAATGAGCAGTTCTTC,CSVGTVYNEQFF
TRBV24-1,.,.,TRBJ2-1,TGTGCCACCAGTGATTTGTTCTCGGCACAGTTCTTC,CATSDLFSAQFF
TRBV20-1,TRBD1,.,TRBJ2-3,TGCAGTGCTCGTAGGGGACAGGGCGCAGATACGCAGTATTTT,CSARRGQGADTQYF
TRBV10-2,TRBD1,few,TRBJ2-7,TGCGCCAGCAGTGGGCGGGACAGGGGATCCTACGAGCAGTACTTC,CASSGRDRGSYEQYF
TRBV7-8,TRBD1,few,TRBJ2-7,TGTGCCAGCAGCGCTCGACAGGGGAGGTTGGTATACGAGCAGTACTTC,CASSARQGRLVYEQYF
TRBV5-1,TRBD1,.,TRBJ2-1,TGCGCCAGCAGGGTGGAGACAGGGGATTGGGGTGAGCAGTTCTTC,CASRVETGDWGEQFF
TRBV5-6,.,.,TRBJ2-1,TGTGCCAGCAGCTTTCCGAGACGTGAGCAGTTCTTC,CASSFPRREQFF
TRBV20-1,.,.,TRBJ1-2,TGCAGTGCTACGACAGACGACTATGGCTACACCTTC,CSATTDDYGYTF
TRBV20-1,.,.,TRBJ1-1,TGCAGTGCCCCTAGACGGGGGACTGAAGCTTTCTTT,CSAPRRGTEAFF
TRBV20-1,TRBD2,many,TRBJ2-5,TGCAGTGCTAGGGCCAGCGGGGGTGAGACCCAGTACTTC,CSARASGGETQYF
TRBV12-3/TRBV12-4,.,.,TRBJ2-1,TGTGCCAGCAGTTTTGAGACAGGCTACTTCAATGAGCAGTTCTTC,CASSFETGYFNEQFF
TRBV18,.,.,TRBJ2-5,TGTGCCAGCTCCCCCTCCGGAACGACCGGAGAGACCCAGTACTTC,CASSPSGTTGETQYF
TRBV7-6,.,few,TRBJ1-5,TGTGCCAGCAGCTTAGGGCAGGGGTTCGGTCAGCCCCAGCATTTT,CASSLGQGFGQPQHF
TRBV6-4,.,.,TRBJ1-6,TGTGCCAGCAGTGATGTCTCCAGGGATAATTCACCCCTCCACTTT,CASSDVSRDNSPLHF
TRBV5-5,.,.,TRBJ2-1,TGTGCCAGCAGCTTCACGAGGGCGGGAGAGCAGTTCTTC,CASSFTRAGEQFF
TRBV20-1,.,few,TRBJ2-7,TGCAGTGCCAGGGGCTTAGCGGGCTTAGACTACGAGCAGTACTTC,CSARGLAGLDYEQYF
TRBV20-1,TRBD2,few,TRBJ2-1,TGCAGTGCTAGGCCACTTGACCCCGGGGGGAACAATGAGCAGTTCTTC,CSARPLDPGGNNEQFF
TRBV7-9,TRBD2,.,TRBJ2-1,TGTGCCAGCAGCCTGCATCGGGGGGAGGGAAATGAGCAGTTCTTC,CASSLHRGEGNEQFF
TRBV27,TRBD1,few,TRBJ2-1,TGTGCCAGCAGATTCGAGATGACAGGGTACTACAATGAGCAGTTCTTC,CASRFEMTGYYNEQFF
TRBV12-3/TRBV12-4,.,many,TRBJ2-3,TGTGCCAGCAGTTTCAGGTGGCAAGATACGCAGTATTTT,CASSFRWQDTQYF
TRBV2,TRBD1,few,TRBJ2-5,TGTGCCAGCAGACAGGGGACCCAAGAGACCCAGTACTTC,CASRQGTQETQYF
TRBV5-1,.,few,TRBJ2-7,TGCGCCAGCAGCTTGGTAGGGTCAGGGGCCTACGAGCAGTACTTC,CASSLVGSGAYEQYF
TRBV7-2,TRBD2,.,TRBJ2-1,TGTGCCAGCAGCGAGACTAGCCTTTCCTACAATGAGCAGTTCTTC,CASSETSLSYNEQFF